The 31 T cell receptor beta chains in this list originate from one sample, sequenced in a study of T cell changes during pregnancy in multiple sclerosis. Profiled with immunoSEQ multiplex PCR; TCRdb holds only in-frame clones, not every one. The sample gives roughly 90,000 clones, approximately 90% of which show up once; around 0.93% is in the top ten. The sample here was peripheral blood, taken before pregnancy. Receptors originate from a female donor with multiple sclerosis, enrolled in a pregnancy study.

The chain has TRBV5-4 and TRBJ2-1; TRBD2 agrees at 8 bases. This CDR3 has 15 amino acids. Trimming cost V 4 bases and J 3 bases; bases outside gene matches: 6. From germline, CDR1 is SGHNT and CDR2 YYREEE (reference sequence). The CDR3 spells CASSEIAGNYNEQFF. The CDR3 DNA reads TGTGCCAGCAGCGAGATAGCGGGGAACTACAATGAGCAGTTCTTC.

V gene TRBV7-9 combines with J gene TRBJ1-1; TRBD1 is a possible D gene (5 bases). This CDR3 has 16 residues. V lost 5 bases and J lost 5, with 21 bases in between. Looked up from germline, CDR1 is SEHNR and CDR2 is FQNEAQ (reference sequence). The CDR3 DNA reads as TGTGCCAGCAGCCAGGAGGGCATGGGGGGAATAACTGAAGCTTTCTTT. As protein: CASSQEGMGGITEAFF.

The V and J genes are TRBV7-9 and TRBJ1-2, with 8 bases lining up with TRBD1. V lost 5 bases to trimming and J lost 3 bases; unmatched junction nucleotides: 5. The CDR3 sequence is 14 residues long. Germline V CDR1 and CDR2: SEHNR, FQNEAQ (reference sequence). CDR3 in amino acids: CASSPDRGYYGYTF. The CDR3 nucleotides read TGTGCCAGCAGCCCTGACAGGGGCTACTATGGCTACACCTTC.

The chain recombines TRBV30 with TRBJ1-2, with 7 bases identical to TRBD1. The CDR3 is 14 residues long. Germline lookup yields CDR1 GTSNPN and CDR2 SVGIG (reference sequence). With 3 bases clipped from V and 8 bases from J, the junction kept 12 bases outside the gene matches. This CDR3 reads CAWSPTRTGYGYTF. DNA for the CDR3: TGTGCCTGGAGCCCTACCAGGACAGGTTACGGCTACACCTTC.

This clone was detected only once. The V and J genes are TRBV30 and TRBJ1-6; 9 bases agree with TRBD1. This CDR3 region has 15 residues. Germline values: CDR1 GTSNPN, CDR2 SVGIG (reference sequence). V was clipped by 0 bases and J by 5 bases; unmatched bases: 2. Written as DNA, the CDR3 is TGTGCCTGGAGTGTTGGGACAGGGAATAATTCACCCCTCCACTTT. Translated: CAWSVGTGNNSPLHF.

The V call is TRBV2, the J call TRBJ1-2; D is unclear. V lost 3 bases, J lost 4 bases, and 12 bases lay in between. CDR3 length: 14 residues. Germline assignment: CDR1 SNHLY and CDR2 FYNNEI. CDR3 protein: CASSEAGRPYGYTF. The CDR3 DNA sequence: TGTGCCAGCAGTGAGGCGGGCCGTCCCTATGGCTACACCTTC.

This chain uses TRBV23-1 with TRBJ2-7, with TRBD1 as a possible D gene (6 bases). TRBV23-1 is known as an ORF, though its function is uncertain. Trimming shortened V by 11 bases and J by 4 bases, and 21 bases separated the two germline ends. The CDR3 loop spans 14 amino acids. The CDR3 is CAPRRQDVFYEQYF. The CDR3 nucleotides read TGCGCCCCCCGCCGACAGGATGTTTTTTACGAGCAGTACTTC.

The rearrangement links TRBV18 to TRBJ2-1; maybe TRBD1 (6 bases). CDR1 and CDR2 from the germline V gene are KGHSH and LQKENI. The CDR3 spans 14 residues. Between the trimmed V and J ends, which lost 3 bases and 9 bases, there was a span of 15 bases. CDR3 residues: CASSPVQGPSEQFF. CDR3 coding DNA: TGTGCCAGCTCACCTGTTCAGGGGCCTTCTGAGCAGTTCTTC.

The V gene is TRBV6-1, the J gene TRBJ1-2; D is unresolved. In germline, CDR1 is MNHNS, CDR2 SASEGT. The CDR3 is 13 residues long. Trimming removed 1 base from V and 1 base from J, with 4 bases in between. The CDR3 protein is CASSEVYNYGYTF. The CDR3 DNA is TGTGCCAGCAGTGAAGTTTATAACTATGGCTACACCTTC.

The rearrangement uses TRBV27 and TRBJ2-4, with 7 bases matching TRBD1. Per germline, CDR1 MNHEY and CDR2 SMNVEV (reference sequence). The CDR3 has 17 amino acids. V shed 5 bases, J shed 6 bases, and the junction held 16 bases outside the gene matches. The CDR3 reads CASSPRATGDHPNIQYF. DNA of the CDR3: TGTGCCAGCAGTCCTAGGGCCACAGGGGACCATCCAAACATTCAGTACTTC.

This chain uses TRBV6-6 with TRBJ2-7; D remains unclear. Trimming pared 1 base from V and 4 bases from J, leaving 11 bases between. CDR3 length: 14 residues. The germline V gene encodes CDR1 MNHNY and CDR2 SVGAGI (reference sequence). CDR3 region: CASSYLTPPYEQYF. The CDR3 nucleotides read TGTGCCAGCAGTTACTTGACACCCCCGTACGAGCAGTACTTC.

Only one count was recorded for this clone. The CDR3 DNA sequence: TGTGCCAGCAGCTCGGGACAGTCCTTGGGCTACACCTTC. Translation gives CASSSGQSLGYTF. This chain links TRBV5-5 with TRBJ1-2; 7 bases line up with TRBD1. CDR3 length: 13 amino acids. The J segment lost 8 bases and the V segment lost 3 bases, leaving 7 bases of the junction unmatched. Germline values: CDR1 SGHKS, CDR2 YYEKEE (reference sequence).

The chain carries TRBV4-1 and TRBJ2-5; tentatively, D is TRBD2 (5 bases). V was shortened by 3 bases and J by 5 bases, with 19 bases between the two germline ends. Germline CDR1 and CDR2: MGHRA and YSYEKL. CDR3 length: 16 amino acids. This chain's CDR3 is CASSQVPTGKGETQYF. DNA for the CDR3: TGCGCCAGCAGCCAGGTCCCCACCGGGAAAGGGGAGACCCAGTACTTC.

A single count supports this clone. This sequence joins TRBV27 and TRBJ2-1, with D unclear. The CDR3 totals 14 residues. V lost 6 bases, J lost 5 bases, and 14 bases lay in between. The germline V gene has CDR1 MNHEY and CDR2 SMNVEV (reference sequence). For the CDR3, the DNA is TGTGCCAGCAGGCCGTGGGCGACCGACAATGAGCAGTTCTTC. It translates to CASRPWATDNEQFF.

The gene calls are TRBV9 and TRBJ1-6; no clear D. Germline values: CDR1 SGDLS, CDR2 YYNGEE. CDR3 size: 15 residues. V lost 0 bases and J lost 7, with 11 bases in between. CDR3 DNA: TGTGCCAGCAGCGTAGAATCAGAACCAAATTCACCCCTCCACTTT. Encoded protein: CASSVESEPNSPLHF.

V gene TRBV7-9 combines with J gene TRBJ1-1, with a tentative D call TRBD1 (5 bases). The germline V gene has CDR1 SEHNR and CDR2 FQNEAQ (reference sequence). Between the trimmed V and J ends, which lost 5 bases and 4 bases, there was a span of 17 bases. This CDR3 comprises 15 residues. The CDR3: CASSQRASGGTEAFF. The CDR3 bases are TGTGCCAGCAGCCAACGAGCAAGCGGGGGCACTGAAGCTTTCTTT.

This rearrangement joins TRBV6-1 to TRBJ1-1; TRBD1 is a possible D gene (5 bases). CDR1 and CDR2 (germline): MNHNS, SASEGT. V was pared by 5 bases and J by 5 bases, with 18 bases between. The CDR3 loop spans 15 amino acids. Here the CDR3 reads CASSSRTPKVTEAFF. CDR3 in DNA: TGTGCCAGCAGTAGCCGGACACCCAAGGTGACTGAAGCTTTCTTT.

The chain couples TRBV18 to TRBJ1-5; D is perhaps TRBD1 (6 bases). Trimming shortened V by 6 bases and J by 1 base, and 10 bases separated the two germline ends. In germline, CDR1 is KGHSH, CDR2 LQKENI. The CDR3 consists of 14 residues. The CDR3 loop is CASSGQMSNQPQHF. The DNA for the CDR3 is TGTGCCAGCTCCGGACAGATGAGCAATCAGCCCCAGCATTTT.

This chain connects TRBV4-2 to TRBJ2-6; 7 positions match TRBD1. Germline V lookup: CDR1 LGHNA, CDR2 YNFKEQ. CDR3 length: 16 residues. Trimming took 4 bases from V and 1 from J; bases not matched to a gene: 4. The CDR3 DNA sequence: TGTGCCAGCAGCCGGGAGACAGGGTCTGGGGCCAACGTCCTGACTTTC. This sequence encodes CASSRETGSGANVLTF.

The chain carries TRBV4-2 and TRBJ1-2; perhaps TRBD1 as D (6 bases). Germline assignment: CDR1 LGHNA and CDR2 YNFKEQ. This CDR3 has 16 amino acids. Trimming took 0 bases from V and 4 from J, leaving 15 bases between them. The CDR3 loop is CASSQDRGGQGYGYTF. The CDR3 DNA reads TGTGCCAGCAGCCAAGATCGGGGGGGCCAAGGCTATGGCTACACCTTC.

This chain links TRBV6-4 with TRBJ2-1, with 10 bases that match TRBD1. CDR1 is MRHNA and CDR2 is SNTAGT in the germline V gene. CDR3 length equals 16 residues. J lost 9 bases, V lost 2 bases, and 10 bases had no gene match. The CDR3 DNA follows: TGTGCCAGCAGTGACACTGCCGGGACAGGGGTCGGTGAGCAGTTCTTC. Its protein product is CASSDTAGTGVGEQFF.

The CDR3: CASSVQVSLTGELFF. CDR3 coding DNA: TGTGCCAGCAGCGTACAGGTTTCCCTAACCGGGGAGCTGTTTTTT. This chain links TRBV7-8 with TRBJ2-2, with a tentative D call TRBD1 (5 bases). Trimming stripped 5 bases from V and 5 bases from J, with 15 bases between. CDR1 SGHVS and CDR2 FQNEAQ come from the germline V gene. The CDR3 runs to 15 residues.

V gene TRBV30 combines with J gene TRBJ2-5; 8 nucleotides agree with TRBD2. This CDR3 comprises 13 residues. J was trimmed by 5 bases and V by 3 bases; bases with no gene match: 5. The germline CDR1 and CDR2 sequences are GTSNPN and SVGIG (reference sequence). CDR3 sequence reads: CAWSRGGRETQYF. As DNA, the CDR3 is TGTGCCTGGAGCCGGGGGGGGCGGGAGACCCAGTACTTC.

This clone was counted once. This chain connects TRBV27 to TRBJ2-4; 11 bases fit TRBD2. Trimming removed 6 bases from V and 8 bases from J; junction bases left unmatched: 6. The CDR3 sequence is 14 residues long. Germline V CDR1 and CDR2: MNHEY, SMNVEV (reference sequence). CDR3: CASSLAGGSYIQYF. DNA of the CDR3: TGTGCCAGCAGCCTAGCGGGAGGATCGTACATTCAGTACTTC.

The chain couples TRBV5-1 to TRBJ2-2; the match to TRBD2 covers 8 bases. The ends lost 7 bases at V and 1 base at J; junction bases unmatched: 9. This CDR3 is built from 16 residues. CDR1 SGHRS and CDR2 YFSETQ come from the germline V gene. The DNA of the CDR3 is TGCGCCAGCCGAAGAGACCTAGCGGGGAACACCGGGGAGCTGTTTTTT. This gives the protein CASRRDLAGNTGELFF.

V and J are TRBV5-1 and TRBJ2-2; unclear D gene. CDR1 is SGHRS, CDR2 YFSETQ, per germline. The CDR3 length is 16 residues. V lost 0 bases and J 3 bases, leaving 12 bases between the germline ends. CDR3 in amino acids: CASSLEPGDYTGELFF. The DNA of the CDR3 is TGCGCCAGCAGCTTGGAGCCTGGAGATTACACCGGGGAGCTGTTTTTT.

CDR3 amino acids: CASSEAGRESAYNEQFF. CDR3 DNA: TGTGCCAGCAGTGAAGCCGGGCGGGAGTCTGCCTACAATGAGCAGTTCTTC. J is TRBJ2-1 and V is TRBV6-1; 7 positions agree with TRBD2. The CDR3 extends over 17 amino acids. Trimming took 0 bases from V and 2 from J; bases not matched to a gene: 7. Germline V gene data show CDR1 as MNHNS and CDR2 as SASEGT.

V is TRBV18 and J is TRBJ1-4; the D is unclear. The CDR3 is 14 residues long. The V end lost 2 bases, the J end lost 7 bases, and 11 bases lay between the germline ends. The germline V gene has CDR1 KGHSH and CDR2 LQKENI. This CDR3 reads CASSPDPAGEKLFF. The DNA of the CDR3 is TGTGCCAGCTCACCAGATCCGGCAGGTGAAAAACTGTTTTTT.

V gene TRBV5-4 combines with J gene TRBJ2-3, with 10 bases that match TRBD1. Germline lookup yields CDR1 SGHNT and CDR2 YYREEE (reference sequence). The CDR3 spans 17 residues. V lost 4 bases and J lost 4; bases outside the gene matches: 12. The CDR3 bases are TGTGCCAGCAGCAGTGGGATGGGACAGGGGAGACCAGATACGCAGTATTTT. Protein product: CASSSGMGQGRPDTQYF.

V and J are TRBV7-3 and TRBJ2-3; TRBD1 might be the D (5 bases). The CDR3 sequence is 14 residues long. V was shortened by 2 bases and J by 6 bases, with 12 bases between the two germline ends. Germline-derived CDR1 and CDR2 are SGHTA and FQGTGA. The CDR3 bases are TGTGCCAGCAGCTTATTAGGGGTGGGGGATACGCAGTATTTT. It encodes CASSLLGVGDTQYF.

V and J are TRBV28 and TRBJ2-2; D gene unclear. The length of the CDR3 is 13 residues. The V gene lost 5 bases and the J gene lost 2 bases, with 6 bases spanning the gap. CDR1 MDHEN and CDR2 SYDVKM come from the germline V gene. The CDR3 protein is CASSLPNTGELFF. Written as DNA, the CDR3 is TGTGCCAGCAGTCTACCTAACACCGGGGAGCTGTTTTTT.